One and the same sample provided the 26 T cell receptor beta chains below, sequenced in a study of shared clonotypes between healthy human individuals. The data were produced by immunoSEQ multiplex PCR, yet TCRdb's version contains in-frame clones alone and is incomplete. Seen here are over 1.5 million clones, 95% to 99% observed once, and the top ten hold less than 0.55%. The specimen was naive CD4+ T cells sorted from blood. Noted subset: CD45RA+ positively selected. The receptors were gathered from a man aged 30-40 years in good health.

J is TRBJ2-7 and V is TRBV7-9; D perhaps matches TRBD1 (6 bases). There are 14 residues in the CDR3. CDR1 is SEHNR and CDR2 is FQNEAQ in the germline V gene (reference sequence). Deletions cut 3 bases from V and 6 bases from J, with 15 bases between. The CDR3 here is CASSFGGDPGEQYF. The CDR3 DNA is TGTGCCAGCAGCTTTGGGGGCGACCCTGGCGAGCAGTACTTC.

A single count supports this clone. Other DNA sequences in the same sample also yield this CDR3. The CDR3 reads CASSLTGLYEQYF. The CDR3 DNA follows: TGCGCCAGCAGCTTGACAGGCCTCTACGAGCAGTACTTC. V gene TRBV5-1 combines with J gene TRBJ2-7; weak D call: TRBD1 (5 bases). CDR1 and CDR2 from the germline V gene are SGHRS and YFSETQ. V lost 1 base, J lost 3 bases, and 8 bases lay in between. The CDR3 spans 13 residues.

This clone was seen just once. At one boundary the junction diverges from the germline segment, which might be a read error. The chain carries TRBV28 and TRBJ2-3, with TRBD1 matching over 9 bases. CDR3 length equals 15 residues. CDR1 is MDHEN and CDR2 is SYDVKM in the germline V gene. The CDR3 here is CASLGRGQGTDTQYF. The CDR3 nucleotides are TGTGCCAGCTTAGGGAGGGGACAGGGCACGGATACGCAGTATTTT.

The V call is TRBV2, the J call TRBJ1-1; no firm D call. Germline V gene lookup returns CDR1 SNHLY and CDR2 FYNNEI. This CDR3 is built from 16 residues. The germline V and J ends were trimmed by 1 base and 0 bases, with 12 bases remaining between them. The CDR3 protein is CASSEESGLLNTEAFF. CDR3 nucleotide sequence: TGTGCCAGCAGTGAAGAATCAGGCTTACTGAACACTGAAGCTTTCTTT.

This chain links TRBV9 with TRBJ2-5, with D maybe TRBD1 (7 bases). This CDR3 spans 15 amino acids. V lost 4 bases and J 4 bases, leaving 17 bases between the germline ends. The germline gives CDR1 SGDLS, CDR2 YYNGEE. CDR3 sequence: CASSSIPGGGETQYF. For the CDR3, the DNA is TGTGCCAGCAGCTCCATTCCAGGGGGAGGAGAGACCCAGTACTTC.

The chain employs TRBV28 and TRBJ2-2; 10 bases are a match to TRBD2. Germline assignment: CDR1 MDHEN and CDR2 SYDVKM. V dropped 6 bases and J dropped 3; count of bases not matched to a gene: 4. The CDR3 runs 15 residues. In nucleotides, the CDR3 is TGTGCCAGCAGCCGCGGGACTAGCGACACCGGGGAGCTGTTTTTT. Translated: CASSRGTSDTGELFF.

This clone appeared a single time. The gene calls are TRBV29-1 and TRBJ2-7; 9 bases match TRBD2. The CDR3 length is 13 residues. Trimming cost V 3 bases and J 4 bases; bases outside gene matches: 4. Germline CDR1 SQVTM, CDR2 ANQGSEA. The CDR3 loop is CSVEGTSLYEQYF. The DNA of the CDR3 is TGCAGCGTTGAGGGGACTAGCTTATACGAGCAGTACTTC.

V gene TRBV7-2 combines with J gene TRBJ2-7; D perhaps matches TRBD2 (7 bases). Germline values: CDR1 SGHTA, CDR2 FQGNSA. This CDR3 is built from 15 residues. The V gene lost 1 base and the J gene lost 7 bases, with 17 bases spanning the gap. DNA for the CDR3: TGTGCCAGCAGCTTAGATGTGCGGGAGAGGGGGGAGCAGTACTTC. It yields the protein CASSLDVRERGEQYF.

V is TRBV7-9 and J is TRBJ2-6, with TRBD1 as a possible D gene (6 bases). Per the germline V gene, CDR1 is SEHNR and CDR2 is FQNEAQ (reference sequence). CDR3 length equals 17 residues. Trimming took off 1 base at V and 2 bases at J, with 12 bases between the two ends. In nucleotides, the CDR3 is TGTGCCAGCAGCTTAGGGGACAAAAGTACTGGGGCCAACGTCCTGACTTTC. Translation: CASSLGDKSTGANVLTF.

Here the CDR3 reads CASVDGTYEQYF. CDR3 DNA: TGTGCCAGCGTGGACGGAACCTACGAGCAGTACTTC. V gene TRBV28 combines with J gene TRBJ2-7; D not resolved. CDR1 and CDR2 (germline): MDHEN, SYDVKM. Between the trimmed V and J ends, which lost 8 bases and 2 bases, there was a span of 10 bases. The CDR3 covers 12 residues.

V and J are TRBV5-4 and TRBJ2-3, with 8 nucleotides matching TRBD2. The germline V gene has CDR1 SGHNT and CDR2 YYREEE (reference sequence). V trimming: 3 bases; J trimming: 3 bases; junction bases outside the gene matches: 6. CDR3 length: 15 amino acids. CDR3 sequence (DNA): TGTGCCAGCAGCTCCGACGGGGGGGGAACAGATACGCAGTATTTT. Its protein is CASSSDGGGTDTQYF. Looking up the rest from reference TRBV5-4 and TRBJ2-3 gives the full variable domain: ETGVTQSPTHLIKTRGQQVTLRCSSQSGHNTVSWYQQALGQGPQFIFQYYREEENGRGNFPPRFSGLQFPNYSSELNVNALELDDSALYLCASSSDGGGTDTQYFGPGTRLTVL.

This clone occurred once. V usage is TRBV5-4 and J usage is TRBJ1-5; no clear D gene. The V gene lost 7 bases and the J gene lost 5 bases, with 16 bases spanning the gap. The CDR3 runs 14 residues. Germline assignment: CDR1 SGHNT and CDR2 YYREEE (reference sequence). The chain's CDR3 is CASGLWDSDQPQHF. The DNA for the CDR3 is TGTGCCAGCGGGTTGTGGGATTCAGATCAGCCCCAGCATTTT. Full variable domain (missing parts from reference TRBV5-4 and TRBJ1-5): ETGVTQSPTHLIKTRGQQVTLRCSSQSGHNTVSWYQQALGQGPQFIFQYYREEENGRGNFPPRFSGLQFPNYSSELNVNALELDDSALYLCASGLWDSDQPQHFGDGTRLSIL.

The J gene is TRBJ2-7, the V gene TRBV7-9, with D unresolved. Trimming took 2 bases from V and 5 from J, leaving 19 bases between them. The CDR3 runs 16 residues. Germline CDR1 and CDR2: SEHNR and FQNEAQ (reference sequence). In DNA form, the CDR3 reads TGTGCCAGCAGCTTAATTAGTCGGGTTACCCCCCACGAGCAGTACTTC. Translation: CASSLISRVTPHEQYF.

The genes are TRBV7-9 and TRBJ2-1; 8 bases agree with TRBD1. V shed 1 base and J 7 bases; nucleotides not matched to a gene: 15. The CDR3 consists of 18 residues. From germline, CDR1 is SEHNR and CDR2 FQNEAQ (reference sequence). CDR3 nucleotides: TGTGCCAGCAGCTTAGGCCTTTCCGGGACAGGACATCAGAATGAGCAGTTCTTC. This encodes CASSLGLSGTGHQNEQFF.

This rearrangement joins TRBV6-6 to TRBJ1-1; TRBD1 might be the D (5 bases). Germline-derived CDR1 and CDR2 are MNHNY and SVGAGI (reference sequence). V lost 10 bases and J lost 2, with 17 bases in between. The CDR3 is made up of 14 amino acids. The CDR3 is CATGETATNTEAFF. The CDR3 nucleotides are TGTGCCACGGGGGAGACAGCTACTAACACTGAAGCTTTCTTT.

The V call is TRBV5-1, the J call TRBJ2-5; tentatively, D is TRBD2 (7 bases). V lost 3 bases and J lost 5, with 20 bases in between. The germline CDR1 and CDR2 sequences are SGHRS and YFSETQ. CDR3 length: 16 residues. The CDR3 DNA reads TGCGCCAGCAGCTCCCGTGGCGGGGGCTGGGGGGAGACCCAGTACTTC. Amino acid sequence: CASSSRGGGWGETQYF.

The chain combines TRBV25-1 with TRBJ2-5; 11 bases map to TRBD2. V lost 4 bases and J lost 1; bases outside the gene matches: 2. CDR1 is MGHDK and CDR2 is SYGVNS in the germline V gene. The CDR3 length is 15 residues. The CDR3 sequence: CASSVAGGPQETQYF. CDR3 nucleotide sequence: TGTGCCAGCAGTGTAGCGGGAGGGCCCCAAGAGACCCAGTACTTC. The whole variable domain, filled in from reference TRBV25-1 and TRBJ2-5, reads EADIYQTPRYLVIGTGKKITLECSQTMGHDKMYWYQQDPGMELHLIHYSYGVNSTEKGDLSSESTVSRIRTEHFPLTLESARPSHTSQYLCASSVAGGPQETQYFGPGTRLLVL.

The rearrangement links TRBV29-1 to TRBJ1-2, with 9 bases that match TRBD1. Germline V gene sequence: CDR1 SQVTM, CDR2 ANQGSEA. The CDR3 consists of 12 residues. J lost 10 bases, V lost 7 bases, and 10 bases had no gene match. In nucleotides, the CDR3 is TGCAGCGCTGGGGGAGGGGACAGGGACTACACCTTC. Translating gives CSAGGGDRDYTF.

The V and J genes are TRBV19 and TRBJ2-2; 14 bases align to TRBD2. Germline V lookup: CDR1 LNHDA, CDR2 SQIVND (reference sequence). This CDR3 comprises 20 residues. The ends lost 1 base at V and 9 bases at J; junction bases unmatched: 16. Here the CDR3 DNA reads TGTGCCAGTAGTATAGTGACCCCGGGACTAGCGGGAGATCGGGCCAGGGAGCTGTTTTTT. Translation: CASSIVTPGLAGDRARELFF. The full variable domain, completed using reference TRBV19 and TRBJ2-2, is DGGITQSPKYLFRKEGQNVTLSCEQNLNHDAMYWYRQDPGQGLRLIYYSQIVNDFQKGDIAEGYSVSREKKESFPLTVTSAQKNPTAFYLCASSIVTPGLAGDRARELFFGEGSRLTVL.

V is TRBV6-1 and J is TRBJ2-5; no firm D call. The CDR3 sequence is 14 residues long. V lost 4 bases and J lost 1, with 10 bases in between. Germline CDR1 reads MNHNS; CDR2 reads SASEGT. CDR3 amino acids: CASSGRWAQETQYF. DNA for the CDR3: TGTGCCAGCAGTGGGCGTTGGGCCCAAGAGACCCAGTACTTC.

This rearrangement joins TRBV6-1 to TRBJ1-5; D is uncertain. Trimming took off 5 bases at V and 5 bases at J, with 16 bases between the two ends. The germline V gene encodes CDR1 MNHNS and CDR2 SASEGT. The CDR3 length is 15 residues. CDR3 residues: CASSSNTAGDQPQHF. The CDR3 region has the DNA TGTGCCAGCAGTTCCAACACTGCTGGTGATCAGCCCCAGCATTTT.

This rearrangement joins TRBV14 to TRBJ1-1; D not resolved. Germline V gene sequence: CDR1 SGHDN, CDR2 FVKESK. The CDR3 runs 13 residues. V lost 4 bases, J lost 2 bases, and 8 bases lay in between. CDR3 region: CASSRTYNTEAFF. The CDR3 nucleotides read TGTGCCAGCAGCCGGACTTACAACACTGAAGCTTTCTTT.

This chain connects TRBV7-9 to TRBJ2-7; D perhaps matches TRBD1 (7 bases). Per germline, CDR1 SEHNR and CDR2 FQNEAQ (reference sequence). The V end was cut by 5 bases, the J end by 5 bases, with 16 bases between. This CDR3 is built from 14 residues. The CDR3 coding sequence is TGTGCCAGCAGCCAATCCCTCAGGGGGGACGAGCAGTACTTC. Encoded protein: CASSQSLRGDEQYF.

The V call is TRBV27, the J call TRBJ1-5; 8 bases are shared with TRBD1. Trimming at V came to 4 bases and at J to 5 bases, leaving 4 bases not matched to a gene. The CDR3 has 14 amino acids. Looked up from germline, CDR1 is MNHEY and CDR2 is SMNVEV (reference sequence). The CDR3 DNA reads TGTGCCAGCAGTTCGGGACAGGATTATCAGCCCCAGCATTTT. It is translated as CASSSGQDYQPQHF.

The rearrangement uses TRBV9 and TRBJ2-7; TRBD2 matches at 8 bases. Trimming cost V 4 bases and J 3 bases; bases outside gene matches: 9. Per the germline V gene, CDR1 is SGDLS and CDR2 is YYNGEE. The CDR3 spans 15 residues. CDR3 in amino acids: CASSISGATYYEQYF. CDR3 DNA: TGTGCCAGCAGCATTAGCGGGGCTACCTACTACGAGCAGTACTTC.

The chain carries TRBV5-4 and TRBJ1-3, with D hard to call. V was clipped by 0 bases and J by 0 bases, with 13 bases between them. Per the germline V gene, CDR1 is SGHNT and CDR2 is YYREEE (reference sequence). The CDR3 runs 17 residues. The CDR3 loop is CASSLGIGVNSGNTIYF. In DNA, the CDR3 is TGTGCCAGCAGCTTGGGTATAGGAGTAAACTCTGGAAACACCATATATTTT.